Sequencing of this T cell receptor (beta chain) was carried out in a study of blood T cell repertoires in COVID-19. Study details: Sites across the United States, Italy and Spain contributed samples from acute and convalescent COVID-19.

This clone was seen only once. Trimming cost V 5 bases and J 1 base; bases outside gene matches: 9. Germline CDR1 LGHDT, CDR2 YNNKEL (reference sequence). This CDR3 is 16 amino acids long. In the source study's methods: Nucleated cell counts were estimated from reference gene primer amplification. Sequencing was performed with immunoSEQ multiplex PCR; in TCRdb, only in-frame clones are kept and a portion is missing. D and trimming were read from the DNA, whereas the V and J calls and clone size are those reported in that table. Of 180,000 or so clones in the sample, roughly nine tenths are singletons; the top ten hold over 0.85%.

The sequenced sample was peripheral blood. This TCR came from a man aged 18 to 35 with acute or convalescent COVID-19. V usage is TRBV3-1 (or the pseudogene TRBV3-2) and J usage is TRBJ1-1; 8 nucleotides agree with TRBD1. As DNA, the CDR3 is TGTGCCAGCAGCTTCTCTCCCGGGACAGGGAACACTGAAGCTTTCTTT. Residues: CASSFSPGTGNTEAFF.